These 21 T cell receptor beta chains came from one sample sequenced in a study of T cells in Graves' hyperthyroidism and ophthalmopathy. RNA transcripts gave rise to amplified TCR beta CDR3 regions. During a first-round RT-PCR of the TCR CDR3, the HTBI primer set was used. Each CDR3 protein is one row after TCRdb ran MiXCR on the multiplex PCR reads. The sample shows about 640,000 distinct CDR3 sequences, under 25% of them seen only once. Sequences were obtained from blood. These receptors all come from a young man with Graves' ophthalmopathy.

This clonotype was seen a few times. The chain combines TRBV4-1 with TRBJ2-1; 8 nucleotides match TRBD2. This CDR3 comprises 14 residues. V lost 3 bases, J lost 2 bases, and 0 bases stayed unmatched. The germline CDR1 and CDR2 sequences are MGHRA and YSYEKL. CDR3 sequence: CASSQGLAYNEQFF. CDR3 DNA sequence: TGCGCCAGCAGCCAGGGACTAGCCTACAATGAGCAGTTCTTC.

This clonotype showed up just once. The chain couples TRBV7-2 to TRBJ2-3; 13 positions agree with TRBD2. Germline assignment: CDR1 SGHTA and CDR2 FQGNSA. This CDR3 comprises 16 residues. The V gene end was trimmed by 5 bases and the J gene end by 7 bases; junction bases not matched to a gene: 9. In nucleotides, the CDR3 is TGTGCCAGCAGCCCGGGACTAGCGGGGACGGCGTATACGCAGTATTTT. Its protein is CASSPGLAGTAYTQYF.

The chain joins TRBV5-1 to TRBJ2-3; D may be TRBD2 (5 bases). Trimming shortened V by 0 bases and J by 5 bases, and 25 bases separated the two germline ends. Germline V gives CDR1 SGHRS, CDR2 YFSETQ. This CDR3 has 19 residues. In DNA, the CDR3 is TGCGCCAGCAGCTTGGCTATAATTAGACTACCTTCCCCCCAAGATACGCAGTATTTT. Translating gives CASSLAIIRLPSPQDTQYF.

The CDR3 protein is CASSEPPRDEQYF. The DNA for the CDR3 is TGTGCCAGCAGTGAACCCCCTAGAGACGAGCAGTACTTC. The chain uses TRBV25-1 and TRBJ2-7; no definite D call. Germline lookup yields CDR1 MGHDK and CDR2 SYGVNS. This CDR3 spans 13 amino acids. V lost 2 bases and J lost 5, with 10 bases in between.

This clonotype appeared a few times. The CDR3 nucleotides read TGTGCCTGGGGCAAAAACAGTTCACCCCTCCACTTT. Residues: CAWGKNSSPLHF. V and J are TRBV30 and TRBJ1-6; D is uncertain. The ends were cut back, 5 bases at V and 9 bases at J, with 11 bases in the middle. This CDR3 contains 12 residues. Germline CDR1 GTSNPN, CDR2 SVGIG (reference sequence). Supplemented by reference TRBV30 and TRBJ1-6, the full variable domain reads SQTIHQWPATLVQPVGSPLSLECTVEGTSNPNLYWYRQAAGRGLQLLFYSVGIGQISSEVPQNLSASRPQDRQFILSSKKLLLSDSGFYLCAWGKNSSPLHFGNGTRLTVT.

In its sample, this clonotype was seen many times. The gene calls are TRBV20-1 and TRBJ2-5; TRBD2 matches 9 bases. CDR3 length: 16 amino acids. V was pared by 0 bases and J by 4 bases, with 9 bases of the junction left unmatched. Germline CDR1 is DFQATT and CDR2 is SNEGSKA (reference sequence). Here the CDR3 DNA reads TGCAGTGCTAGAGATCGAATAGCGGGAGTAGGAGAGACCCAGTACTTC. This codes for CSARDRIAGVGETQYF.

This clonotype was detected a few times. The V gene is TRBV6-1, the J gene TRBJ1-4; 10 bases fit TRBD1. CDR1 MNHNS and CDR2 SASEGT come from the germline V gene. The V and J ends lost 6 bases and 7 bases, in that order; junction bases with no gene match: 8. This CDR3 region has 15 residues. DNA of the CDR3: TGTGCCAGCAGCCACGACAGGGGGCTAGGTGAAAAACTGTTTTTT. Its translation: CASSHDRGLGEKLFF.

The V gene is TRBV9, the J gene TRBJ2-1, with 10 bases matching TRBD2. The trim removed 0 bases at V and 4 bases at J, leaving 7 bases unmatched. The germline CDR1 and CDR2 sequences are SGDLS and YYNGEE. This CDR3 is 17 amino acids long. CDR3 sequence (DNA): TGTGCCAGCAGCGTAGAGGCTAGCGGGAGCGGTTACAATGAGCAGTTCTTC. Translated, it gives CASSVEASGSGYNEQFF.

Ten or more counts support this clonotype. This chain connects TRBV5-8 to TRBJ2-3; 10 positions agree with TRBD2. CDR1 and CDR2 from the germline V gene are SGHTS and YDEGEE. The CDR3 spans 14 residues. Trimming removed 5 bases from V and 4 bases from J; junction bases left unmatched: 4. The CDR3 nucleotides read TGTGCCAGCAGTCTAGCGGGAGTGGCAGATACGCAGTATTTT. It translates to CASSLAGVADTQYF.

Comment on this clonotype: Since a much larger clone is just one base distant, this may be a read error. This chain connects TRBV20-1 to TRBJ2-2, with D uncertain. This CDR3 comprises 15 residues. Germline CDR1 is DFQATT and CDR2 is SNEGSKA (reference sequence). CDR3 nucleotide sequence: TGCAGTGTTAGAGAGTCTTCCCCGAACACCGGGGAGCTGTTTTTT. It yields the protein CSVRESSPNTGELFF.

For this clonotype: This may be a read error: a much more frequent sequence differs by one nucleotide. V is TRBV6-2 or TRBV6-3 and J is TRBJ2-2, with 12 positions matching TRBD2. CDR1 and CDR2 (germline): MNHEY, SVGEGT. This CDR3 is built from 14 residues. The V gene end was trimmed by 7 bases and the J gene end by 7 bases; junction bases not matched to a gene: 4. For the CDR3, the DNA is TGTGCCAGCATCCTAGCGGGAGGGAACGGGGAGCTGTTTTTT. This codes for CASILAGGNGELFF.

This chain joins TRBV7-9 and TRBJ2-1; TRBD1 matches at 8 bases. Germline values: CDR1 SEHNR, CDR2 FQNEAQ (reference sequence). The J segment lost 6 bases and the V segment lost 3 bases, leaving 7 bases of the junction unmatched. This CDR3 comprises 15 residues. The CDR3 DNA reads TGTGCCAGCAGCTTGGTGGGACAGGTGCTCAATGAGCAGTTCTTC. It is translated as CASSLVGQVLNEQFF.

Many counts were recorded for this clonotype. The rearrangement links TRBV6-2 or TRBV6-3 to TRBJ2-7; D may be TRBD2 (5 bases). CDR1 is MNHEY and CDR2 is SVGEGT in the germline V gene. The CDR3 covers 16 residues. The V gene lost 0 bases and the J gene lost 3 bases, with 15 bases spanning the gap. Written as DNA, the CDR3 is TGTGCCAGCAGTTACTCGGGCCATCCGAGGGTCTACGAGCAGTACTTC. Protein: CASSYSGHPRVYEQYF.

The chain uses TRBV7-2 and TRBJ1-3; 7 positions match TRBD1. The J segment lost 0 bases and the V segment lost 5 bases, leaving 1 base of the junction unmatched. This CDR3 is 14 amino acids long. The germline CDR1 and CDR2 sequences are SGHTA and FQGNSA. CDR3 nucleotides: TGTGCCAGCAGCGCAGGGGGCTCTGGAAACACCATATATTTT. It encodes CASSAGGSGNTIYF.

This clonotype was recorded at least ten times. The V and J genes are TRBV3-1 and TRBJ1-2, with TRBD1 matching 10 bases. The ends lost 1 base at V and 3 bases at J; junction bases unmatched: 5. Germline V gene sequence: CDR1 LGHDT, CDR2 YNNKEL (reference sequence). CDR3 length: 16 residues. CDR3 protein: CASSQAPGQGYYGYTF. The CDR3 region has the DNA TGTGCCAGCAGCCAAGCCCCGGGACAGGGGTACTATGGCTACACCTTC.

In its sample, this clonotype was seen a few times. The rearrangement uses TRBV27 and TRBJ2-2; possible D gene TRBD2, 7 bases. Germline V gene data show CDR1 as MNHEY and CDR2 as SMNVEV (reference sequence). The germline V and J ends were trimmed by 6 bases and 1 base, with 24 bases remaining between them. The CDR3 is made up of 19 amino acids. CDR3 amino acids: CASRGEGGRSGLNTGELFF. The CDR3 region has the DNA TGTGCCAGCAGAGGGGAGGGGGGACGTTCTGGGTTGAACACCGGGGAGCTGTTTTTT.

This chain links TRBV12-3 or TRBV12-4 with TRBJ1-4; perhaps TRBD1 as D (5 bases). V was trimmed by 3 bases and J by 7 bases, leaving 12 bases between them. CDR3 length: 14 residues. CDR3 coding DNA: TGTGCCAGCAGTTTTTCCGGGGCAGGTGAAAAACTGTTTTTT. Its protein is CASSFSGAGEKLFF.

The chain joins TRBV5-1 to TRBJ2-7; TRBD2 matches at 7 bases. CDR1 is SGHRS, CDR2 YFSETQ, per germline. V shed 0 bases and J 0 bases; nucleotides not matched to a gene: 9. This CDR3 is built from 17 residues. The CDR3 region has the DNA TGCGCCAGCAGCTTGGTGCCCCTAGCGGATATCTCCTACGAGCAGTACTTC. It is translated as CASSLVPLADISYEQYF.

This clonotype was seen many times. This chain uses TRBV7-3 with TRBJ2-7; D may match TRBD1 or TRBD2 (5 bases each). CDR1 and CDR2 (germline): SGHTA, FQGTGA. Trimming took off 5 bases at V and 3 bases at J, with 14 bases between the two ends. This CDR3 has 14 amino acids. The CDR3 here is CASSRDGRGYEQYF. In DNA, the CDR3 is TGTGCCAGCAGCCGGGACGGACGTGGCTACGAGCAGTACTTC.

The gene calls are TRBV6-5 and TRBJ2-1; weak D call: TRBD2 (7 bases). The V gene lost 2 bases and the J gene lost 9 bases, with 20 bases spanning the gap. The CDR3 is 16 residues long. Germline V gene data show CDR1 as MNHEY and CDR2 as SVGAGI. The CDR3 region is CASSYGGAWLGLEQFF. DNA of the CDR3: TGTGCCAGCAGTTACGGGGGGGCTTGGTTGGGGCTTGAGCAGTTCTTC.

This clonotype showed up just a few times. CDR3 in amino acids: CASSSRHGETQYF. DNA of the CDR3: TGTGCCAGTAGTAGTCGTCACGGGGAGACCCAGTACTTC. The chain links TRBV19 to TRBJ2-5; unclear D gene. The CDR3 is made up of 13 amino acids. Deletions cut 4 bases from V and 5 bases from J, with 11 bases between. Germline CDR1 reads LNHDA; CDR2 reads SQIVND (reference sequence).